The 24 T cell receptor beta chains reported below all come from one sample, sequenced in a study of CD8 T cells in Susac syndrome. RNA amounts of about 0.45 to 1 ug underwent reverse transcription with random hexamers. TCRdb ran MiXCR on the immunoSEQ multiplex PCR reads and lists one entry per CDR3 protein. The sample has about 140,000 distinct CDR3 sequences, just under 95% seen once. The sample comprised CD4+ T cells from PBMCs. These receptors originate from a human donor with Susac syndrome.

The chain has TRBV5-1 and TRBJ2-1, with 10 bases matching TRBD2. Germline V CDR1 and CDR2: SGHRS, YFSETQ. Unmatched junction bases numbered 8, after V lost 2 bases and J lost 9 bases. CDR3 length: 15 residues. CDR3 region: CASSFGAGGRSEQFF. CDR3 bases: TGCGCCAGCAGCTTCGGAGCGGGGGGGCGAAGTGAGCAGTTCTTC.

The CDR3 DNA sequence: TGCAGCGTTAGTGACAGCGAAGCTTTCTTT. This gives the protein CSVSDSEAFF. The J gene is TRBJ1-1, the V gene TRBV20-1; D possibly corresponds to TRBD1 (5 bases). Germline V gives CDR1 DFQATT, CDR2 SNEGSKA (reference sequence). This CDR3 has 10 residues.

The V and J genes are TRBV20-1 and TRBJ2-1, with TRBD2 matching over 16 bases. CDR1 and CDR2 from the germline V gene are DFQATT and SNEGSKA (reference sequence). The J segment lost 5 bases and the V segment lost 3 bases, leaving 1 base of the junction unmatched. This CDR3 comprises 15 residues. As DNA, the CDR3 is TGCAGTGCTAGCGGGACTAGCGGGAGGGACAATGAGCAGTTCTTC. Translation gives CSASGTSGRDNEQFF.

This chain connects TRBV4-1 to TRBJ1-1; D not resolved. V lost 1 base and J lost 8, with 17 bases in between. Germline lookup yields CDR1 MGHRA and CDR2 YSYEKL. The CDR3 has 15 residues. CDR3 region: CASSQGARLLPEAFF. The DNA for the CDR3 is TGCGCCAGCAGCCAAGGAGCCCGGTTGCTACCCGAAGCTTTCTTT.

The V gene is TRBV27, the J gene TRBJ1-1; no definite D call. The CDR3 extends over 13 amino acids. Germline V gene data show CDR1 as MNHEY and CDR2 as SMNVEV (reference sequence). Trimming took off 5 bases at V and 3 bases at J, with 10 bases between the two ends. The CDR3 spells CASSLSVDTEAFF. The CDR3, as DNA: TGTGCCAGCAGTCTGTCCGTGGACACTGAAGCTTTCTTT.

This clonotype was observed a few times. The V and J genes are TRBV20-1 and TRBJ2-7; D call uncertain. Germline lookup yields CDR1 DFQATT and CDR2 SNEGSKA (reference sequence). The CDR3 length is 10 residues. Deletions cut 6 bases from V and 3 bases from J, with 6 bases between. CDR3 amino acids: CSAGDYEQYF. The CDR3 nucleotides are TGCAGTGCGGGCGACTACGAGCAGTACTTC.

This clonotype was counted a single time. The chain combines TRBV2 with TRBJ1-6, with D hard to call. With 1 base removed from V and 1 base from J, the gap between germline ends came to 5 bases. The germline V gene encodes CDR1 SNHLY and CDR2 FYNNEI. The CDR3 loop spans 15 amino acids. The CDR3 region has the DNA TGTGCCAGCAGTGAAGACAGTTCCTATAATTCACCCCTCCACTTT. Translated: CASSEDSSYNSPLHF.

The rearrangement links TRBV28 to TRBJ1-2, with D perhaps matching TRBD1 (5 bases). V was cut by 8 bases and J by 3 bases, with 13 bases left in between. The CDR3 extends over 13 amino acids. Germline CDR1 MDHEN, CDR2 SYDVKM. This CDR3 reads CASGPRAHYGYTF. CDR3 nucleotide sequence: TGTGCCAGCGGCCCCAGGGCCCACTATGGCTACACCTTC.

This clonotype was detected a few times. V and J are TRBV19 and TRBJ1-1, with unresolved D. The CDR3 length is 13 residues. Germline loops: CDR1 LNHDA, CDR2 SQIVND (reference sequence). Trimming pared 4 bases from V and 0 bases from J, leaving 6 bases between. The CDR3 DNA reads TGTGCCAGTAGTACCGAGATGAACACTGAAGCTTTCTTT. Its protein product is CASSTEMNTEAFF.

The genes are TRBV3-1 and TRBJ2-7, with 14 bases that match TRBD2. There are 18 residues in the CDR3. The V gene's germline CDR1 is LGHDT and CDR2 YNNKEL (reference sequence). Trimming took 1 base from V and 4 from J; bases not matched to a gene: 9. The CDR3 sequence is CASSQALGTSGRWYEQYF. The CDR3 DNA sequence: TGTGCCAGCAGCCAAGCCCTCGGGACTAGCGGGAGATGGTACGAGCAGTACTTC.

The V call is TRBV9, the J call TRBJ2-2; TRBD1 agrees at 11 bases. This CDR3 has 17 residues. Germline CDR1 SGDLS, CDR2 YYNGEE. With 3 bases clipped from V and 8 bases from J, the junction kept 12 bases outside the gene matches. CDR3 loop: CASSATPGQGELGELFF. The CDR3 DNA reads TGTGCCAGCAGCGCCACACCGGGACAGGGGGAGTTAGGGGAGCTGTTTTTT.

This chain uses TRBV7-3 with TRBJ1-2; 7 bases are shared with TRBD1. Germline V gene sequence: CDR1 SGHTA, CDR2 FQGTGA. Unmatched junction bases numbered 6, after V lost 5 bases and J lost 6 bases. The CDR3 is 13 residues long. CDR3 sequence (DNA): TGTGCCAGCAGCATGACAGGGACGGATGGCTACACCTTC. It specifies CASSMTGTDGYTF. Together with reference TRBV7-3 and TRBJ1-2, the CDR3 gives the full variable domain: GAGVSQTPSNKVTEKGKYVELRCDPISGHTALYWYRQSLGQGPEFLIYFQGTGAADDSGLPNDRFFAVRPEGSVSTLKIQRTERGDSAVYLCASSMTGTDGYTFGSGTRLTVV.

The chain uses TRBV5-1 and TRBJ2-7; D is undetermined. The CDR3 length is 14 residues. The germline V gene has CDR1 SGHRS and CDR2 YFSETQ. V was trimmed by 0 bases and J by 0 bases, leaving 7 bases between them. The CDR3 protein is CASSLEPSSYEQYF. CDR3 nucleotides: TGCGCCAGCAGCTTGGAACCGAGCTCCTACGAGCAGTACTTC. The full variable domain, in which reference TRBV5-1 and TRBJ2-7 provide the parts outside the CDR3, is KAGVTQTPRYLIKTRGQQVTLSCSPISGHRSVSWYQQTPGQGLQFLFEYFSETQRNKGNFPGRFSGRQFSNSRSEMNVSTLELGDSALYLCASSLEPSSYEQYFGPGTRLTVT.

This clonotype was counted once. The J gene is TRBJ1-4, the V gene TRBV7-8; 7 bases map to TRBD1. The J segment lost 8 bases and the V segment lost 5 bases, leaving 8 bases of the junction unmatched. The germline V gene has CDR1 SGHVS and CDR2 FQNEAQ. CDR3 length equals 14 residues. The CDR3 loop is CASSPGGDREKLFF. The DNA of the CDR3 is TGTGCCAGCAGCCCAGGGGGGGACCGCGAAAAACTGTTTTTT.

CDR3 DNA: TGTGCCAGCGGTGTGGGGGCAACTAATGAAAAACTGTTTTTT. Protein: CASGVGATNEKLFF. The genes are TRBV12-3 or TRBV12-4 and TRBJ1-4; D is perhaps TRBD1 (5 bases). The germline V and J ends were trimmed by 8 bases and 0 bases, with 10 bases remaining between them. CDR3 length equals 14 residues.

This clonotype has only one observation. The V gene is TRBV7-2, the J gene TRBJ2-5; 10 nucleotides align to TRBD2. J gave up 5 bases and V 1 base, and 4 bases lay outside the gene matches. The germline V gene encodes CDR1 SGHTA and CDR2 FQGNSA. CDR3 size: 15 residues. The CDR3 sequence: CASSLVGTSVETQYF. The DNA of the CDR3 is TGTGCCAGCAGCTTAGTAGGGACTAGCGTCGAGACCCAGTACTTC.

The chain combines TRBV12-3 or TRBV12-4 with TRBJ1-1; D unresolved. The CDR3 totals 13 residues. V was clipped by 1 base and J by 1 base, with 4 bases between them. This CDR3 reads CASSLGANTEAFF. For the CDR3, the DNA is TGTGCCAGCAGTTTAGGAGCGAACACTGAAGCTTTCTTT.

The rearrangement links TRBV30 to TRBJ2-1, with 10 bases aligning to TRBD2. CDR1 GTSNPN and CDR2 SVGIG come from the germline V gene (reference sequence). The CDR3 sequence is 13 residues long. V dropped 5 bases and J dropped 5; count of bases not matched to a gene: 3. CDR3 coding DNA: TGTGCCTGGGAGCGGGAGGGGCACAATGAGCAGTTCTTC. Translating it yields CAWEREGHNEQFF.

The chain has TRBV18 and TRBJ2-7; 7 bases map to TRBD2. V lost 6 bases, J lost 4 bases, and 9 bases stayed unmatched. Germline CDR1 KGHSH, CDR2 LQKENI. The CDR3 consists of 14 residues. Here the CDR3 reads CASSPSGGGYEQYF. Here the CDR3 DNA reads TGTGCCAGCTCCCCATCTGGCGGGGGATACGAGCAGTACTTC.

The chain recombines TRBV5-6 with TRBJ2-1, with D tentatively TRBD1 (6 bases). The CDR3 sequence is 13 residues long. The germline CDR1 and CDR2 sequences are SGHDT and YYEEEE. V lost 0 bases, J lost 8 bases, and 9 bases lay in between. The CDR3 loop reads CASSLGSGDEQFF. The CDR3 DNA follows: TGTGCCAGCAGCTTGGGCTCAGGGGATGAGCAGTTCTTC.

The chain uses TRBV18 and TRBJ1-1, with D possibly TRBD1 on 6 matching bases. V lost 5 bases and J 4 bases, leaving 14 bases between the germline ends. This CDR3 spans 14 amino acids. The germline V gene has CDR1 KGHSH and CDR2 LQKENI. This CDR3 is CASSVTGSRTEAFF. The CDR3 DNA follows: TGTGCCAGCTCAGTCACAGGGTCGCGCACTGAAGCTTTCTTT.

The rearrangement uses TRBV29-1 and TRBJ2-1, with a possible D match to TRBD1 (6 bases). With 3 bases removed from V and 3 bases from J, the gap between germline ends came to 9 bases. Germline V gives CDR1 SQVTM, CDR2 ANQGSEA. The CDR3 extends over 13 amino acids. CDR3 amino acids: CSVDVRGYNEQFF. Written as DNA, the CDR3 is TGCAGCGTTGATGTCAGGGGCTACAATGAGCAGTTCTTC.

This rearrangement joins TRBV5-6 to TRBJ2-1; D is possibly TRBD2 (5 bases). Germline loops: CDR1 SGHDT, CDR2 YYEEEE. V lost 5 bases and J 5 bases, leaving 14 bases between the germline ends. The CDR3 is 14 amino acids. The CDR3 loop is CASRRSMRDNEQFF. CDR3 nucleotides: TGTGCCAGCAGGCGATCTATGAGGGACAATGAGCAGTTCTTC.

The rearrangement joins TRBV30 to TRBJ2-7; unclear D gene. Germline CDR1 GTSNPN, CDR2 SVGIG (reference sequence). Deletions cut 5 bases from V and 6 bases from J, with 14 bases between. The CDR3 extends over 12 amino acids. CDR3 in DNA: TGTGCCTGGGGACCATCTTTCAGCGAGCAGTACTTC. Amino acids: CAWGPSFSEQYF.